The 30 T cell receptor beta chains given below trace back to one sample, sequenced in a study of a mutant IDH1 vaccine in newly diagnosed glioma (TCRdb year 2021). These receptors have no known antigen. This specimen's time point label, interpreted: week 11, during vaccination. Each vaccine dose, consisting of 300 ug of a 20-mer mutant IDH1 peptide in Montanide, was administered subcutaneously with topical imiquimod. Library preparation used the immunoSEQ multiplex PCR assay. TCRdb took this table from immuneACCESS and kept in-frame rearrangements with V and J called. Such tables lack part of the clones; where checked against another copy, unresolved V genes explain under half of the gap, and the rest is unexplained. The sample table contains some 64,000 clones; only one count was recorded for approximately 84% of them. The top ten clonotypes cover around 8.3% of the sample. The sample here was PBMCs, taken from a glioma patient whose treatment included an IDH1 peptide vaccine. Receptor source: a woman between 45 and 60 years old with glioma.

The chain employs TRBV14 and TRBJ2-2, with D possibly TRBD1 on 5 matching bases. V dropped 4 bases and J dropped 4 bases, with 7 bases sitting between them. The CDR3 is 13 residues long. The germline gives CDR1 SGHDN, CDR2 FVKESK. CDR3 DNA: TGTGCCAGCAGCCCAGGGTTCACCGGGGAGCTGTTTTTT. It encodes CASSPGFTGELFF.

The chain couples TRBV5-4 to TRBJ2-5; TRBD2 matches 11 bases. After removal of 2 bases from V and 1 base from J, the junction contained 4 bases not matched to a gene. CDR1 and CDR2 (germline): SGHNT, YYREEE (reference sequence). The CDR3 sequence is 16 residues long. CDR3 DNA: TGTGCCAGCAGCTTCACGACTAGCGGGGCCCAAGAGACCCAGTACTTC. The encoded protein is CASSFTTSGAQETQYF. Supplemented by reference TRBV5-4 and TRBJ2-5, the full variable domain reads ETGVTQSPTHLIKTRGQQVTLRCSSQSGHNTVSWYQQALGQGPQFIFQYYREEENGRGNFPPRFSGLQFPNYSSELNVNALELDDSALYLCASSFTTSGAQETQYFGPGTRLLVL.

The chain recombines TRBV9 with TRBJ1-6; D may be TRBD1 (6 bases). Germline values: CDR1 SGDLS, CDR2 YYNGEE. V was pared by 0 bases and J by 9 bases, with 13 bases between. CDR3 length: 15 residues. The CDR3 nucleotides read TGTGCCAGCAGCGTAGTGGGCAGGGGCCGTTCACCCCTCCACTTT. Protein product: CASSVVGRGRSPLHF.

As DNA, the CDR3 is TGCGCCAGCAGCCAAGGAGAACGGCAATCCTATGGCTACACCTTC. Its translation is CASSQGERQSYGYTF. This chain links TRBV4-3 with TRBJ1-2; D is ambiguous. The germline V gene has CDR1 LGHNA and CDR2 YSLEER. Trimming removed 1 base at V and 4 bases at J, with 13 bases between. The CDR3 is made up of 15 amino acids.

The chain uses TRBV4-1 and TRBJ2-7; no clear D gene. The CDR3 is 14 residues long. Germline lookup yields CDR1 MGHRA and CDR2 YSYEKL. Trimming left V 3 bases short and J 6 bases short, with 15 bases between. The CDR3 sequence is CASSQGPVRSEQYF. The CDR3 DNA follows: TGCGCCAGCAGCCAGGGCCCAGTTCGTTCCGAGCAGTACTTC.

The V call is TRBV7-9, the J call TRBJ2-7, with 9 bases lining up with TRBD1. The germline gives CDR1 SEHNR, CDR2 FQNEAQ (reference sequence). J gave up 4 bases and V 5 bases, and 6 bases lay outside the gene matches. CDR3 length equals 14 residues. The CDR3 here is CASSIRDREYEQYF. The CDR3 nucleotides are TGTGCCAGCAGCATCCGGGACAGGGAATACGAGCAGTACTTC.

Here the CDR3 reads CASSRDSGGDHEQYF. CDR3 bases: TGCGCCAGCAGCCGGGATAGCGGGGGGGATCACGAGCAGTACTTC. The V gene is TRBV4-1, the J gene TRBJ2-7, with 11 bases fitting TRBD2. The V segment lost 4 bases and the J segment 5 bases; nucleotides outside the gene matches: 7. The germline CDR1 and CDR2 sequences are MGHRA and YSYEKL. The CDR3 extends over 15 amino acids.

V usage is TRBV9 and J usage is TRBJ1-2; 9 bases fit TRBD1. Germline assignment: CDR1 SGDLS and CDR2 YYNGEE. The CDR3 has 14 amino acids. Germline trimming cut 7 bases from V and 4 bases from J; bases unmatched to any gene: 8. CDR3 amino acids: CASSAGTGPYGYTF. The CDR3 DNA reads TGTGCCAGCTCGGCCGGGACAGGGCCCTATGGCTACACCTTC.

This clone was picked up one time. This rearrangement joins TRBV30 to TRBJ1-2, with D possibly TRBD1 on 6 matching bases. CDR3 length: 13 amino acids. V was cut by 1 base and J by 3 bases, with 9 bases left in between. In germline, CDR1 is GTSNPN, CDR2 SVGIG (reference sequence). This CDR3 reads CAWSEQGYYGYTF. The CDR3 coding sequence is TGTGCCTGGAGTGAACAGGGCTACTATGGCTACACCTTC.

V gene TRBV10-1 combines with J gene TRBJ2-5; D is possibly TRBD2 (5 bases). This CDR3 contains 15 residues. With 5 bases removed from V and 0 bases from J, the gap between germline ends came to 13 bases. Germline V lookup: CDR1 WNHNN, CDR2 SYGVQD (reference sequence). CDR3 region: CASSKHRGDQETQYF. CDR3 in DNA: TGCGCCAGCAGTAAGCACCGGGGTGACCAAGAGACCCAGTACTTC.

This chain joins TRBV6-5 and TRBJ2-3; D is unresolved. Trimming cost V 2 bases and J 4 bases, with 10 bases left between them. The CDR3 is made up of 14 amino acids. Germline CDR1 and CDR2: MNHEY and SVGAGI. The CDR3 reads CASSYQTPSDTQYF. The CDR3 DNA sequence: TGTGCCAGCAGTTACCAGACCCCCTCAGATACGCAGTATTTT.

The chain uses TRBV2 and TRBJ1-5; maybe TRBD1 (5 bases). CDR1 is SNHLY and CDR2 is FYNNEI in the germline V gene. The CDR3 runs 15 residues. V lost 2 bases to trimming and J lost 7 bases, with 15 bases between them. The CDR3 is CASSERWQGNQPQHF. The CDR3 DNA follows: TGTGCCAGCAGTGAACGGTGGCAGGGTAACCAGCCCCAGCATTTT.

V is TRBV28 and J is TRBJ2-4, with 10 bases that match TRBD1. The CDR3 covers 15 residues. CDR1 and CDR2 from the germline V gene are MDHEN and SYDVKM. Losses at the gene ends were 5 bases for V and 4 bases for J; bases not matched to a gene: 5. The CDR3 region is CASSEPGQGKNIQYF. The CDR3 nucleotides are TGTGCCAGCAGTGAACCGGGACAGGGGAAAAACATTCAGTACTTC.

The chain joins TRBV30 to TRBJ1-1; no reliable D call. The CDR3 consists of 13 residues. Germline V CDR1 and CDR2: GTSNPN, SVGIG (reference sequence). Trimming left V 3 bases short and J 0 bases short, with 8 bases between. The CDR3 region has the DNA TGTGCCTGGAGACTATTATTGAACACTGAAGCTTTCTTT. Its protein is CAWRLLLNTEAFF.

V and J are TRBV10-3 and TRBJ2-5, with a weak D call TRBD1 (7 bases). The V gene's germline CDR1 is ENHRY and CDR2 SYGVKD. The CDR3 contains 13 residues. Trimming removed 4 bases at V and 5 bases at J, with 11 bases between. CDR3 DNA sequence: TGTGCCATCAGTGCGACAGGGAGGGAGACCCAGTACTTC. Its translation: CAISATGRETQYF.

J is TRBJ2-7 and V is TRBV6-5; the match to TRBD1 covers 7 bases. Germline V CDR1 and CDR2: MNHEY, SVGAGI. The CDR3 is made up of 14 amino acids. V shed 8 bases and J 2 bases; nucleotides not matched to a gene: 9. The CDR3 DNA reads TGTGCCAGCGTAGGGGGCAGCGAACCCTACGAGCAGTACTTC. Its translation is CASVGGSEPYEQYF.

CDR3 sequence: CASSEVTDEKLFF. The CDR3 nucleotides read TGCGCCAGCAGTGAGGTGACGGATGAAAAACTGTTTTTT. The chain uses TRBV10-1 and TRBJ1-4; unclear D gene. The CDR3 has 13 residues. From germline, CDR1 is WNHNN and CDR2 SYGVQD (reference sequence). Trimming pared 2 bases from V and 6 bases from J, leaving 7 bases between.

This clone showed up just once. The CDR3, as DNA: TGCGCCAGCAGCTTGGGACGGGACAGGGCTAACTATGGCTACACCTTC. This sequence encodes CASSLGRDRANYGYTF. This chain links TRBV5-1 with TRBJ1-2; 9 bases map to TRBD1. CDR1 and CDR2 from the germline V gene are SGHRS and YFSETQ. The CDR3 is made up of 16 amino acids. V lost 0 bases, J lost 0 bases, and 3 bases stayed unmatched.

The chain recombines TRBV10-2 with TRBJ1-3; D unresolved. Germline V gene data show CDR1 as WSHSY and CDR2 as SAAADI. The CDR3 is 15 residues long. The V end lost 0 bases, the J end lost 4 bases, and 10 bases lay between the germline ends. The CDR3 DNA reads as TGCGCCAGCAGTGAGTCGCTTAGACGGGGAAACACCATATATTTT. Amino acids: CASSESLRRGNTIYF.

The rearrangement uses TRBV5-6 and TRBJ2-3; TRBD2 might be the D (5 bases). Germline V gene lookup returns CDR1 SGHDT and CDR2 YYEEEE. This CDR3 comprises 13 residues. Trimming took off 5 bases at V and 1 base at J, with 8 bases between the two ends. The CDR3 reads CASSNSGTDTQYF. As DNA, the CDR3 is TGTGCCAGCAGTAATAGCGGCACAGATACGCAGTATTTT.

The V call is TRBV7-9, the J call TRBJ2-1, with 8 bases identical to TRBD1. With 7 bases clipped from V and 1 base from J, the junction kept 6 bases outside the gene matches. Germline V gene lookup returns CDR1 SEHNR and CDR2 FQNEAQ (reference sequence). This CDR3 has 15 amino acids. Written as DNA, the CDR3 is TGTGCCAGCATCCTTTGGGACAGGTCCTACAATGAGCAGTTCTTC. Translating it yields CASILWDRSYNEQFF.

The chain couples TRBV7-6 to TRBJ2-5; 7 bases match TRBD2. The ends lost 3 bases at V and 5 bases at J; junction bases unmatched: 9. Germline V gives CDR1 SGHVS, CDR2 FNYEAQ. The CDR3 sequence is 15 residues long. CDR3 sequence reads: CASSFRSGDGETQYF. Here the CDR3 DNA reads TGTGCCAGCAGCTTTAGGAGCGGGGACGGGGAGACCCAGTACTTC.

V usage is TRBV9 and J usage is TRBJ2-4; D gene unclear. V shed 0 bases and J shed 8 bases, with 6 bases lying between them. Germline CDR1 SGDLS, CDR2 YYNGEE. The CDR3 is 12 residues long. Here the CDR3 reads CASSVEGDIQYF. The CDR3 nucleotides are TGTGCCAGCAGCGTAGAGGGTGACATTCAGTACTTC.

The V and J genes are TRBV15 and TRBJ2-5, with D uncertain. With 2 bases removed from V and 2 bases from J, the gap between germline ends came to 6 bases. This CDR3 contains 13 residues. Germline values: CDR1 LNHNV, CDR2 YYDKDF (reference sequence). DNA for the CDR3: TGTGCCACCAGCAGACAGCTTCAAGAGACCCAGTACTTC. Translated, it gives CATSRQLQETQYF. The full variable domain, rest sourced from reference TRBV15 and TRBJ2-5, is DAMVIQNPRYQVTQFGKPVTLSCSQTLNHNVMYWYQQKSSQAPKLLFHYYDKDFNNEADTPDNFQSRRPNTSFCFLDIRSPGLGDTAMYLCATSRQLQETQYFGPGTRLLVL.

Here the CDR3 reads CASSFRLSGGAYEQYF. In DNA form, the CDR3 reads TGTGCCAGCAGCTTCCGACTTAGCGGGGGAGCCTACGAGCAGTACTTC. The chain has TRBV7-9 and TRBJ2-7, with 9 nucleotides matching TRBD2. V lost 3 bases and J lost 2; bases outside the gene matches: 8. This CDR3 spans 16 amino acids. Germline V lookup: CDR1 SEHNR, CDR2 FQNEAQ (reference sequence).

The chain is built from TRBV7-9 and TRBJ1-6; 10 nucleotides align to TRBD1. J gave up 7 bases and V 4 bases, and 1 base lay outside the gene matches. This CDR3 is built from 14 residues. CDR1 and CDR2 (germline): SEHNR, FQNEAQ (reference sequence). The CDR3 DNA follows: TGTGCCAGCAGCTGGACAGGGGGAAATTCACCCCTCCACTTT. This codes for CASSWTGGNSPLHF.

The chain recombines TRBV18 with TRBJ1-1; possibly TRBD1 for D (5 bases). V dropped 2 bases and J dropped 1 base, with 11 bases sitting between them. CDR3 length equals 15 residues. The germline V gene has CDR1 KGHSH and CDR2 LQKENI. The CDR3 loop is CASSPAGQGNTEAFF. CDR3 nucleotide sequence: TGTGCCAGCTCACCAGCAGGGCAGGGGAACACTGAAGCTTTCTTT. The variable domain in full, with the rest retrieved from reference TRBV18 and TRBJ1-1, is NAGVMQNPRHLVRRRGQEARLRCSPMKGHSHVYWYRQLPEEGLKFMVYLQKENIIDESGMPKERFSAEFPKEGPSILRIQQVVRGDSAAYFCASSPAGQGNTEAFFGQGTRLTVV.

The chain recombines TRBV25-1 with TRBJ2-7; 11 bases line up with TRBD1. This CDR3 spans 13 amino acids. The ends lost 10 bases at V and 3 bases at J; junction bases unmatched: 5. Germline lookup yields CDR1 MGHDK and CDR2 SYGVNS. The CDR3 DNA reads TGTGCCACCAGGGGACAGGGGGACTACGAGCAGTACTTC. It specifies CATRGQGDYEQYF.

This chain links TRBV5-1 with TRBJ1-1; D is unclear. The CDR3 is 14 residues long. Germline CDR1 and CDR2: SGHRS and YFSETQ. Trimming removed 4 bases from V and 4 bases from J, with 14 bases in between. The CDR3 nucleotides read TGCGCCAGCAGCCCGTTTGGAGGGCGCACTGAAGCTTTCTTT. As protein: CASSPFGGRTEAFF.

This sequence joins TRBV21-1 and TRBJ1-5; the DNA was not compared with TRBD1, the D call given in the table. TRBV21-1 is designated a pseudogene. This CDR3 region has 20 residues. CDR3 in DNA: TGTGCCAGCAGCCCGCCCCTCTGCCCTCGGACAGGGAGGAAGAATCAGCCCCAGCATTTT. It codes for CASSPPLCPRTGRKNQPQHF.